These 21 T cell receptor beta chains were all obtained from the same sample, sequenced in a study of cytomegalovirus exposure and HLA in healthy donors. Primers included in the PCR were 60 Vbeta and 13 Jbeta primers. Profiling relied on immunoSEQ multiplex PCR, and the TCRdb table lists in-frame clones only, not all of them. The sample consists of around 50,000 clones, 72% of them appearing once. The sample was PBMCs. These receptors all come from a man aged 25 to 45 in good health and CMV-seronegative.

CDR3 sequence: CASSLLASSSYNEQFF. CDR3 nucleotides: TGCGCCAGCAGCCTTCTAGCGTCTAGCTCCTACAATGAGCAGTTCTTC. V is TRBV4-1 and J is TRBJ2-1; D possibly corresponds to TRBD2 (6 bases). V was trimmed by 4 bases and J by 0 bases, leaving 13 bases between them. CDR1 is MGHRA, CDR2 YSYEKL, per germline. The CDR3 runs to 16 residues.

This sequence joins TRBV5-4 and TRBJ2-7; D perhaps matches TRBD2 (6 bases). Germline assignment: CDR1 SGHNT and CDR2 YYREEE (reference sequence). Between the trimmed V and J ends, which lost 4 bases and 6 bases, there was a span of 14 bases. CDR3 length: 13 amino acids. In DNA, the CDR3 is TGTGCCAGCAGCCAGGAGGCGGGGACCGAGCAGTACTTC. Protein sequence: CASSQEAGTEQYF.

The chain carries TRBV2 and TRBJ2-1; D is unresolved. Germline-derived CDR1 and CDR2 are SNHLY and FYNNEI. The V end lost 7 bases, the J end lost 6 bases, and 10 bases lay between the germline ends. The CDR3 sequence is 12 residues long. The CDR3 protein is CASNPAGNEQFF. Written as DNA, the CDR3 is TGTGCCAGCAACCCCGCCGGCAATGAGCAGTTCTTC.

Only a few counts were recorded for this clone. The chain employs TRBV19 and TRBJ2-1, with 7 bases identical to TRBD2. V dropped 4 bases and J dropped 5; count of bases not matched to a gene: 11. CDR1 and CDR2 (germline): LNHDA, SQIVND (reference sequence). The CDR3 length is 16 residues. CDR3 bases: TGTGCCAGTAGTAACTGGCCGGCTAGCGGAAACAATGAGCAGTTCTTC. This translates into CASSNWPASGNNEQFF.

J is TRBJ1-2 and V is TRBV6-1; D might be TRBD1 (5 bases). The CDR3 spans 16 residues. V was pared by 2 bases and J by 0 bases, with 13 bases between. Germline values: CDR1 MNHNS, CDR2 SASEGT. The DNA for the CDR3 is TGTGCCAGCAGTGAAATGGGGGGTTGGTCTAACTATGGCTACACCTTC. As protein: CASSEMGGWSNYGYTF.

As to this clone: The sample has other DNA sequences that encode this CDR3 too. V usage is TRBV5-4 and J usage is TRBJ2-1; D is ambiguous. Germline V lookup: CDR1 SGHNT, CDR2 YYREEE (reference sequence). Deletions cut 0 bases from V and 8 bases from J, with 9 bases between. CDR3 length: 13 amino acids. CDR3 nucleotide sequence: TGTGCCAGCAGCTTGGCCGGCCGGGATGAGCAGTTCTTC. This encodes CASSLAGRDEQFF.

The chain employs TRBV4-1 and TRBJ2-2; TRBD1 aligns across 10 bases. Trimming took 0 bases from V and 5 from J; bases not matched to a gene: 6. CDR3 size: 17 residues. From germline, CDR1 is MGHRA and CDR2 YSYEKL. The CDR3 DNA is TGCGCCAGCAGCCAAGATCGACAGGGGGCAAGGACCGGGGAGCTGTTTTTT. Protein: CASSQDRQGARTGELFF.

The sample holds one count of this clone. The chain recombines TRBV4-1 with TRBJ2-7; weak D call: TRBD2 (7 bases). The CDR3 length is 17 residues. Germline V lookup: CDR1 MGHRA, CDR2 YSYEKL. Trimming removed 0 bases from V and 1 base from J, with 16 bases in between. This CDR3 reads CASSQDRGGTRSYEQYF. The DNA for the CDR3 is TGCGCCAGCAGCCAAGATAGGGGAGGGACAAGATCCTACGAGCAGTACTTC.

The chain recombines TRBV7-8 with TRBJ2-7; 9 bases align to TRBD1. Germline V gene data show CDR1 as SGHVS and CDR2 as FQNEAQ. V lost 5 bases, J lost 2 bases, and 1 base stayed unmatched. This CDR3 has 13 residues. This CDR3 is CASSGDRAYEQYF. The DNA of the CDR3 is TGTGCCAGCAGCGGGGACAGGGCCTACGAGCAGTACTTC.

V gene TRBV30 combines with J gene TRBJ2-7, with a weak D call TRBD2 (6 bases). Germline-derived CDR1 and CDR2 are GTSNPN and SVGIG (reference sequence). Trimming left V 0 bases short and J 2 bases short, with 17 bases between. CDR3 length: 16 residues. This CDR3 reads CAWSVAGGGGAYEQYF. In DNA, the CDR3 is TGTGCCTGGAGTGTAGCTGGGGGTGGAGGGGCCTACGAGCAGTACTTC.

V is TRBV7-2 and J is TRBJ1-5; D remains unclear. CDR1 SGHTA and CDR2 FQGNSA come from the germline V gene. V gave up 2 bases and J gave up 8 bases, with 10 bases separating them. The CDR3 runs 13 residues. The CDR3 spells CASSLSLLEPQHF. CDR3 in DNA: TGTGCCAGCAGCTTATCCCTACTGGAGCCCCAGCATTTT.

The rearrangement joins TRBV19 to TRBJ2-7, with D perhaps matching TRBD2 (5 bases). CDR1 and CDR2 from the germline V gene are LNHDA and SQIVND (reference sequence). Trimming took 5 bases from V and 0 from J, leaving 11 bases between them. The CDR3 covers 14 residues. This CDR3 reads CASSLRRGSYEQYF. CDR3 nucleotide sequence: TGTGCCAGTAGTTTAAGACGGGGCTCCTACGAGCAGTACTTC.

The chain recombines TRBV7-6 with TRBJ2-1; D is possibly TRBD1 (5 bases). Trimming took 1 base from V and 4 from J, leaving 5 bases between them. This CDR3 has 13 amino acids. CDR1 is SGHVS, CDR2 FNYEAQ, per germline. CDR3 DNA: TGTGCCAGCAGCTTAGGACAGTACAATGAGCAGTTCTTC. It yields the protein CASSLGQYNEQFF.

This CDR3 reads CASSDYPGDEQYF. DNA for the CDR3: TGTGCCAGCTCCGACTACCCCGGCGACGAGCAGTACTTC. The V gene is TRBV7-9, the J gene TRBJ2-7; TRBD2 is a possible D gene (5 bases). V gave up 8 bases and J gave up 5 bases, with 16 bases separating them. In germline, CDR1 is SEHNR, CDR2 FQNEAQ (reference sequence). This CDR3 comprises 13 residues.

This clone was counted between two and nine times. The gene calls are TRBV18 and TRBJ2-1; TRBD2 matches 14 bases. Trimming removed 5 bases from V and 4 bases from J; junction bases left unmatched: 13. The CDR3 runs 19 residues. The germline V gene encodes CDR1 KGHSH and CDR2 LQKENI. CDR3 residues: CASSSKGLAGEKRYNEQFF. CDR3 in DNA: TGTGCCAGCTCATCCAAGGGACTAGCGGGAGAGAAGAGGTACAATGAGCAGTTCTTC.

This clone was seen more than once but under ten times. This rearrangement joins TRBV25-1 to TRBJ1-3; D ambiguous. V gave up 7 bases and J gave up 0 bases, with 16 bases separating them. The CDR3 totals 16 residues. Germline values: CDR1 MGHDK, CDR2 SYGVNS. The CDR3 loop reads CASKLRWSDSGNTIYF. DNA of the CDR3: TGTGCCAGCAAACTCCGGTGGTCCGACTCTGGAAACACCATATATTTT.

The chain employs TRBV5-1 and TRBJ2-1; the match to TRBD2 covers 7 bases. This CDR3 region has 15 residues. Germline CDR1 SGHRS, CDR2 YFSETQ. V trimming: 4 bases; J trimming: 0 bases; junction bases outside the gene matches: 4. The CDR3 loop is CASSGGLSSYNEQFF. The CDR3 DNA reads TGCGCCAGCAGCGGGGGACTAAGCTCCTACAATGAGCAGTTCTTC.

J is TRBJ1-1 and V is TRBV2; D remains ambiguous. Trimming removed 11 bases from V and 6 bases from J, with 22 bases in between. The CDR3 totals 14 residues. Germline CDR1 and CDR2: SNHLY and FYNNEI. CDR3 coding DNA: TGTGCCCCCCCGGGGTGGGATCATACGGCTGAAGCTTTCTTT. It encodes CAPPGWDHTAEAFF.

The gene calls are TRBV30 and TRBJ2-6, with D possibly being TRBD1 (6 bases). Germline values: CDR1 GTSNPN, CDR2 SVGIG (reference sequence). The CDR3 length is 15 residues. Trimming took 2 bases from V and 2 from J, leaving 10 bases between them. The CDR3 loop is CAWSLGGAGANVLTF. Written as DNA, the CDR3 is TGTGCCTGGAGTTTAGGGGGAGCTGGGGCCAACGTCCTGACTTTC.

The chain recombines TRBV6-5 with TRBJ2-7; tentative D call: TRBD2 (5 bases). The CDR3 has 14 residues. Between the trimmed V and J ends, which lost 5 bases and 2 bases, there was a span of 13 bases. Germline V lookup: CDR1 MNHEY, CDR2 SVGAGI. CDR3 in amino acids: CASSTVTTAYEQYF. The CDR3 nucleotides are TGTGCCAGCAGTACGGTGACTACAGCCTACGAGCAGTACTTC.

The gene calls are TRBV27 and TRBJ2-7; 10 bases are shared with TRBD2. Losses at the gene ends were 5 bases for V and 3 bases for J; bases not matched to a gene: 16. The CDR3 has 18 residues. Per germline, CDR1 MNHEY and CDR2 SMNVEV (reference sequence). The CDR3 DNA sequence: TGTGCCAGCAGTCCACAGGCTAGCGGGAGCGTTTACGACTACGAGCAGTACTTC. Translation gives CASSPQASGSVYDYEQYF.